These T cell receptor beta chains were read from a single sample in a study of cytomegalovirus exposure and HLA in healthy donors. TCRdb's copy holds only in-frame clones and misses some; the assay was immunoSEQ multiplex PCR. The sample carries roughly 200,000 clones, 75% to 85% recorded once. Sequenced: PBMCs. Receptor source: a woman aged 55-70 years in good health and CMV-seropositive. CDR3s include the opening cysteine and the closing phenylalanine or tryptophan. Each record gives: V gene, J gene, CDR3 protein.

V: TRBV5-5
J: TRBJ2-2
CDR3: CASSLDPSYPGELFF

V: TRBV28
J: TRBJ2-7
CDR3: CASSFGNLFGRDWYEQYF

V: TRBV13
J: TRBJ2-1
CDR3: CASSLGGYGTYNEQFF

V: TRBV5-1
J: TRBJ2-3
CDR3: CASSLVGQGTDTQYF

V: TRBV5-1
J: TRBJ2-7
CDR3: CASSRWTSDYEQYF

V: TRBV5-4
J: TRBJ2-5
CDR3: CASTPRGLAGEGETQYF

V: TRBV29-1
J: TRBJ2-1
CDR3: CSVWGTSEYNEQFF

V: TRBV6-4
J: TRBJ2-3
CDR3: CASSGGVTDTQYF

V: TRBV7-9
J: TRBJ2-4
CDR3: CASSWDINIQYF

V: TRBV18
J: TRBJ1-3
CDR3: CASSPIPGRGSGNTIYF

V: TRBV6-1
J: TRBJ2-5
CDR3: CASRRTGVEQETQYF

V: TRBV5-1
J: TRBJ2-1
CDR3: CASSFSGGDYNEQFF

V: TRBV30
J: TRBJ1-5
CDR3: CAWSRTANQPQHF

V: TRBV19
J: TRBJ2-6
CDR3: CASRAGVGANVLTF

V: TRBV5-4
J: TRBJ2-1
CDR3: CASSLGGGAYNEQFF

V: TRBV6-1
J: TRBJ1-3
CDR3: CASSVVPSSGNTIYF

V: TRBV30
J: TRBJ1-5
CDR3: CAWSVGQIYQPQHF